This T cell receptor (beta chain) comes out of a study of neurological immune-mediated disorders. General study findings and limits: With the multiple sclerosis repertoire cluster, neither clinical nor MRI features showed any association.

The cDNA was produced through 5'RACE with 10-nucleotide random UMIs. TCRdb itself ran the 5' RACE reads through MiXCR, one entry per CDR3 protein. The sample yields more than 45,000 distinct CDR3 sequences, roughly 3.5% seen once. V was clipped by 4 bases and J by 2 bases; unmatched bases: 5. The CDR3 consists of 15 residues. Germline CDR1 and CDR2: SGHRS and YFSETQ. This clonotype was counted ten times or more. The antigen remains undetermined. Libraries used 2 million unsorted PBMCs kept frozen in RNAlater. The TCR originated in a man aged 25 to 40 with multiple sclerosis. The sequenced material came from PBMCs. V is TRBV5-1 and J is TRBJ2-1, with 8 bases aligning to TRBD2. The CDR3 nucleotides read TGCGCCAGCAGCCCAACTAGCGGCACCTACAATGAGCAGTTCTTC. This codes for CASSPTSGTYNEQFF.